Listed below are T cell receptor beta chains from one sample, sequenced in a study of CD8+ T cells in alopecia areata. Produced via immunoSEQ multiplex PCR; TCRdb's table is partial and in-frame only. Of 35,000 to 50,000 clones in the sample, approximately 65% were seen once. The starting material was CD8+ T cells sorted from blood, obtained at week 4, from a patient treated with tofacitinib. These receptors originate from a human donor with alopecia areata. Both conserved end residues are trimmed from each CDR3.

j_call v_call cdr3_length cdr3_aa
TRBJ2-1 TRBV6-6 9 ASTSGREQF
TRBJ2-7 TRBV29-1 8 SVIADEQY
TRBJ1-5 TRBV9 12 ASSEGNSNQPQH
TRBJ2-1 TRBV7-9 14 ASSSSWGTNYNEQF
TRBJ2-1 TRBV7-2 15 ASSLEPGRGKYNEQF
TRBJ1-1 TRBV27 11 ASSPGGNTEAF
TRBJ2-2 TRBV29-1 11 SVDVPNTGELF
TRBJ1-1 TRBV29-1 8 SVSGNVAF
TRBJ2-1 TRBV27 10 ASSLGNNEQF
TRBJ2-7 TRBV7-9 14 ASSQLVGASSYEQY
TRBJ2-7 TRBV29-1 12 SVRIQGRDYEQY
TRBJ2-6 TRBV13 14 ASKPRGSSGANVLT
TRBJ2-7 TRBV5-6 10 ASSPPGGEQY
TRBJ2-5 TRBV6-6 13 ASSSPERGQGTQY
TRBJ2-1 TRBV2 14 ASTPGWGGTYNEQF
TRBJ2-7 TRBV27 14 ASSLSGRLSSYEQY
TRBJ1-2 TRBV14 10 ASSLGIYGYT
TRBJ2-2 TRBV29-1 10 SVEAGTGELF
TRBJ2-1 TRBV7-9 12 AIYPGPLGNEQF
TRBJ2-3 TRBV29-1 12 SALIAAGTDTQY
TRBJ2-5 TRBV4-3 12 ASSQDRIQETQY
TRBJ2-7 TRBV29-1 10 SVVEGTYEQY